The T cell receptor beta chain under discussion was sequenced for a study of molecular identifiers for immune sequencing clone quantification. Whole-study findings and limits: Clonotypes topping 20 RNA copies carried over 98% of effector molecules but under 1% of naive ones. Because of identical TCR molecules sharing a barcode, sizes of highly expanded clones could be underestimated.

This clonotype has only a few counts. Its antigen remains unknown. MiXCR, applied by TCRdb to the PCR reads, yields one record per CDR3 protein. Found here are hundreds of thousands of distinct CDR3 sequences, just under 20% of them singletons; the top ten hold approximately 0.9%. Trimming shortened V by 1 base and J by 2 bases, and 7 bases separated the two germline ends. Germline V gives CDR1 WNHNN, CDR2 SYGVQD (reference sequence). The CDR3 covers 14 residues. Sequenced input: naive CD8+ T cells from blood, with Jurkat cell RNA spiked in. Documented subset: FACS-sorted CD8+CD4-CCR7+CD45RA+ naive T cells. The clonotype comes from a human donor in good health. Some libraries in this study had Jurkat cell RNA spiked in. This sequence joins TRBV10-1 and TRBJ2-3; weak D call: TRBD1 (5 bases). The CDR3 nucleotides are TGCGCCAGCAGTGAGTGGGGCCCCACAGATACGCAGTATTTT. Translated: CASSEWGPTDTQYF.